Sequencing of this T cell receptor beta chain was carried out in a study of CD8 T cells in Susac syndrome. Whole-study findings and limits: The authors acknowledged that their TCR sequencing and HLA analysis involved a relatively small number of individuals.

Looked up from germline, CDR1 is LGHNT and CDR2 is FRNRAP. V gave up 5 bases and J gave up 7 bases, with 12 bases separating them. The CDR3 runs 14 residues. About this clonotype: What it binds is unknown.

The RNA, about 0.45 to 1 ug, was put through reverse transcription using random hexamers. TCRdb used MiXCR to reprocess the immunoSEQ multiplex PCR reads, holding one entry per CDR3 protein. The table lists about 190,000 distinct CDR3 sequences, around 95% of them singletons, with roughly 0.093% in the top ten. The receptor was isolated from a human donor with Susac syndrome. This rearrangement joins TRBV12-5 to TRBJ2-6; TRBD2 is a possible D gene (6 bases). The sample comprised CD4+ T cells from PBMCs. As DNA, the CDR3 is TGTGCTAGTGGTAACGGCGGGATTGCCAACGTCCTGACTTTC. Translated: CASGNGGIANVLTF. The whole variable domain, remainder taken from reference TRBV12-5 and TRBJ2-6, is DARVTQTPRHKVTEMGQEVTMRCQPILGHNTVFWYRQTMMQGLELLAYFRNRAPLDDSGMPKDRFSAEMPDATLATLKIQPSEPRDSAVYFCASGNGGIANVLTFGAGSRLTVL.